A selection of T cell receptor beta chains follows, all from one sample in a study of tumor-infiltrating lymphocytes in primary liver carcinoma. Using its own MiXCR run on the multiplex PCR reads, TCRdb lists one record per CDR3 protein. The table lists 300,000 to 400,000 distinct CDR3 sequences, about two thirds of them singletons. Sequenced input: peripheral blood. The receptors were sampled from a man aged 35-49 years with primary liver carcinoma and hepatitis B virus infection. Each CDR3 is given with its conserved first and last residue. Fields, in order: CDR3 length, V gene, clone size, D gene, J gene, CDR3 DNA, CDR3 protein. A D gene is named only where the DNA matches it firmly. Expanded clones are given a class, and other clones once, few, many or no size at all.

15	TRBV20-1	once	TRBD2	TRBJ2-3	TGCAGTGCTAGAGGGGACTATCTAAGCACAGATACGCAGTATTTT	CSARGDYLSTDTQYF
15	TRBV11-3	-	TRBD2	TRBJ2-1	TGTGCCAGCAGCCCGACTAGCGGGAGGGGGATAGTGCAGTTCTTC	CASSPTSGRGIVQFF
14	TRBV5-1	-	TRBD2	TRBJ2-5	TGCGCCAGCAGCTTGGTCGGGACTACGAAGACCCAGTACTTC	CASSLVGTTKTQYF
12	TRBV6-2/TRBV6-3	-	TRBD2	TRBJ2-5	TGTGCCAGTGTAACCGGGGGGTACGACCAGTACTTC	CASVTGGYDQYF
15	TRBV28	-	TRBD2	TRBJ2-3	TGTGCCAGCGGGTCTAGCGGGGAAAGCACAGATACGCAGTATTTT	CASGSSGESTDTQYF
14	TRBV6-1	-	-	TRBJ1-1	TGTGCCAGCGGTGAATCTGGGGCAGGTACTGAAGCTTTCTTT	CASGESGAGTEAFF
13	TRBV12-3/TRBV12-4	-	TRBD2	TRBJ2-5	TGTGCCAGCAGTCCCCTCGGGACTAAGACCCAGTACTTC	CASSPLGTKTQYF
16	TRBV4-1	once	TRBD1	TRBJ1-4	TGCGCCAGCAGCCTCGACATCCAGGGGGCGTTTGAAGAACTGTTTTTT	CASSLDIQGAFEELFF
16	TRBV11-2	many	-	TRBJ2-7	TGTGCCAGCAGCCCATCGCCCGGGACGGGGGTAAGGGAGCAGTACTTC	CASSPSPGTGVREQYF
15	TRBV28	few	TRBD2	TRBJ2-2	TGTGCCAGCAGTTCGACTAGCCCTAACACCGGGGAGCTGTTTTTT	CASSSTSPNTGELFF
14	TRBV7-9	-	-	TRBJ1-1	TGTGCCAGCAGCTTGGGGGGAGTTGGTACTGAAGCTTTCTTT	CASSLGGVGTEAFF
12	TRBV28	few	-	TRBJ2-7	TGTGCCAGCAGCCCTACGGCGGCCGAGCAGTACTTC	CASSPTAAEQYF
14	TRBV11-2	once	TRBD1	TRBJ1-6	TGTGCCAGCAGCCCAAGGACAGGGAATTCACCCATCCACTTT	CASSPRTGNSPIHF
15	TRBV11-2	-	TRBD2	TRBJ2-1	TGTGGCAGCAGTTTAGCGCTAGCGGGAGGGGCTGAGCAGTTCTTC	CGSSLALAGGAEQFF
14	TRBV4-3	many	-	TRBJ1-2	TGCGCCAGCAGCCAAGACTCGGGTGGGACTGGCTACACCTTC	CASSQDSGGTGYTF
14	TRBV11-2	-	TRBD1	TRBJ1-1	TGTGCCAACAGCTTAGACAGGGAGGACACAGAAGCTTTCTTT	CANSLDREDTEAFF
12	TRBV7-9	-	-	TRBJ1-2	TGTGCCAGCAGCTTAACAGGGAATGGCTACACCTTC	CASSLTGNGYTF
16	TRBV5-1	-	TRBD2	TRBJ2-2	TGCGCCAGCAGCGTACCCGGGACTAGCACCAGCGGGGAGCTGTTTTTT	CASSVPGTSTSGELFF
14	TRBV7-9	few	TRBD1	TRBJ2-7	TGTGCCAGCAGCCCCCGGGACAGAGCCTACGAGCAGTACTTC	CASSPRDRAYEQYF
12	TRBV7-8	-	-	TRBJ2-1	TGTGCCAGCAGCTTAGTTGGGGAAGAGCAGTTCTTC	CASSLVGEEQFF
18	TRBV11-2	-	TRBD1	TRBJ1-6	TGTGCCAGCAGCTTCTCTGGCGACAGGGCCAATACTAATTCACCCCTCCAGTTT	CASSFSGDRANTNSPLQF
11	TRBV6-5	many	-	TRBJ2-2	TGTGCCAGCAGAAACACCGGGGAGCTGTTTTTT	CASRNTGELFF
17	TRBV11-2	-	TRBD2	TRBJ2-3	TGTGCCAGCTTAGCCACTAGCGGGAGGAAACTGTCAGATACGCAGTATTTT	CASLATSGRKLSDTQYF
13	TRBV11-2	medium-sized	-	TRBJ2-1	TGTGCCAGCAGCTTGCAGGGACTCAATGAGCAGTTCTTC	CASSLQGLNEQFF
17	TRBV4-1	-	TRBD2	TRBJ2-5	TGCGCCAGCAGCCCAGGGTCCAGTGGGACTATGGTGGAGACCCAGTACTTC	CASSPGSSGTMVETQYF
17	TRBV21-1	-	-	TRBJ2-3	TGTGCCAGCAGCAAGCTAGCGGGAATGGGGTCCCCAGATACGCAGTATTTT	CASSKLAGMGSPDTQYF
16	TRBV11-2	many	-	TRBJ2-5	TGTGCCAGCAGCCCCTATGGGCAGGGCGGCCTAGAGACCCAGTACTTC	CASSPYGQGGLETQYF
17	TRBV28	once	-	TRBJ1-5	TGTGCCAGCAGTTTATGGAGCGGAGGAACGAGCAATCAGCCCCAGCATTTT	CASSLWSGGTSNQPQHF
14	TRBV11-3	-	-	TRBJ2-7	TGTGCCAGCAGCTTAGGAGAGCAATCCTACGAGCAGTACTTC	CASSLGEQSYEQYF
14	TRBV5-6	few	-	TRBJ2-5	TGTGCCAGCAGTTGGGGCACCCTCCAAGAGACCCAGTACTTC	CASSWGTLQETQYF
14	TRBV5-4	-	-	TRBJ1-3	TGTGCCAGCAGCGAAAGGGGCCCTGGAAACACCATATATTTT	CASSERGPGNTIYF
13	TRBV6-6	many	-	TRBJ2-5	TGTGCCAGCAGTACCGGGACCGAGAAGACCCAGTACTTC	CASSTGTEKTQYF
10	TRBV6-2/TRBV6-3	many	-	TRBJ2-5	TGTGCCAGCGGTCAAGAGACCCAGTACTTC	CASGQETQYF
12	TRBV13	many	TRBD2	TRBJ2-1	TGTGCCAGCAGCCTAACTAGCGGTGAGCAGTTCTTC	CASSLTSGEQFF
16	TRBV3-2	-	-	TRBJ2-3	TGTGCCAGCAGCCAAGAAAAGCGGGAGAAAACAGATATGCAGTATTTT	CASSQEKREKTDMQYF
16	TRBV14	many	-	TRBJ2-3	TGTGCCAGCAGCCCCCTGGGAGGTGGAAGGACAGATACGCAGTATTTT	CASSPLGGGRTDTQYF
17	TRBV11-1	few	TRBD2	TRBJ2-4	TGTGCCAGCAGCTTTCCCGGGACTAGCGGGATTAAAAACATTCAGTACTTC	CASSFPGTSGIKNIQYF
14	TRBV7-9	-	-	TRBJ2-7	TGTGCCAGCAGCTTATTCAGGAACACTGACGAGCAGTACTTC	CASSLFRNTDEQYF
14	TRBV11-1	-	-	TRBJ1-5	TGTGCCAGCAGCCCGGGAGAGGGCAATCAGCCCCGGCATTTT	CASSPGEGNQPRHF
11	TRBV28	-	-	TRBJ2-7	TGTGTCAGCAGGGGTTGGCACGAGCAGTACTTC	CVSRGWHEQYF
14	TRBV5-4	-	-	TRBJ2-3	TGTGCCAGCAGCTTCGAACAGGTCGTAGATACGAAGTATTTT	CASSFEQVVDTKYF